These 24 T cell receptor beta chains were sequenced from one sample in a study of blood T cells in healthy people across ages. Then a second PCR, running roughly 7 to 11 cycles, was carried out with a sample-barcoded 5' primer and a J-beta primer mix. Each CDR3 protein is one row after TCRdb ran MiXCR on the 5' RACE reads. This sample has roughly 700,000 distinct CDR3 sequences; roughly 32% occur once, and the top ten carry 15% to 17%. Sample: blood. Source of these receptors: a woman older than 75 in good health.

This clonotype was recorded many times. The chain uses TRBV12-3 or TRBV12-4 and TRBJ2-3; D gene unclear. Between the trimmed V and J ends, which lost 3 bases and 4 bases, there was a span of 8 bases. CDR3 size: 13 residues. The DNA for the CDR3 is TGTGCCAGCAGTTTGGTCTCCCCAGATACGCAGTATTTT. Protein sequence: CASSLVSPDTQYF.

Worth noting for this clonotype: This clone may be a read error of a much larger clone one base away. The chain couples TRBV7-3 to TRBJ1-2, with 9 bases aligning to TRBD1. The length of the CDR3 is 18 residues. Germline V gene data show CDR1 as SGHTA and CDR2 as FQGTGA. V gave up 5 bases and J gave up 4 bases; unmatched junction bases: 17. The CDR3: CASSPSPGTGTVPYGYTF. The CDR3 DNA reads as TGTGCCAGCAGCCCGAGTCCCGGGACAGGGACAGTACCCTATGGCTACACCTTC.

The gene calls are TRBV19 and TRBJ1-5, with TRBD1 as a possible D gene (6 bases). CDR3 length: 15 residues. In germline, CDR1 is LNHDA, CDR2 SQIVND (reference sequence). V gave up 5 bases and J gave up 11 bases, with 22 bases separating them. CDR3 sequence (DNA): TGTGCCAGTAGTTTTGACATGGGGGGCCTAGGGACCCAGCATTTT. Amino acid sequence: CASSFDMGGLGTQHF.

The chain's CDR3 is CASSPRQGADSYEQYF. The CDR3 DNA reads TGTGCCAGCAGCCCTCGACAGGGGGCGGACTCCTACGAGCAGTACTTC. V is TRBV7-2 and J is TRBJ2-7, with TRBD1 identical over 10 bases. The V and J ends lost 5 bases and 0 bases, in that order; junction bases with no gene match: 7. The length of the CDR3 is 16 residues. The germline V gene has CDR1 SGHTA and CDR2 FQGNSA.

CDR3 sequence (DNA): TGTGCCACCAGCCGACGGTTCGGCCAGGAGAGGGATCCCTACAATGAGCAGTTCTTC. Its translation: CATSRRFGQERDPYNEQFF. V usage is TRBV15 and J usage is TRBJ2-1; D perhaps matches TRBD2 (5 bases). Germline V gives CDR1 LNHNV, CDR2 YYDKDF (reference sequence). This CDR3 contains 19 residues. V gave up 5 bases and J gave up 2 bases, with 25 bases separating them.

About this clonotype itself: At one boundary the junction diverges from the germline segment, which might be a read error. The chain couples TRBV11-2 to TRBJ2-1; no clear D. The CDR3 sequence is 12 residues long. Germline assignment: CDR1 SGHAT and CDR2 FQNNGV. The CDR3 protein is CASSSSYNERFF. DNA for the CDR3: TGTGCCAGCAGTTCCTCCTACAATGAGCGGTTCTTC.

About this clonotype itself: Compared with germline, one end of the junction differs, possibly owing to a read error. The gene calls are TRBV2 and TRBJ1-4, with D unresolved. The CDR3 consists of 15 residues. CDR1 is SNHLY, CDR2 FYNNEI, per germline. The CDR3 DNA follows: TGTGCCAGCAACTTGGCAGCGGGAACTAATGAAGAACTGTTTTTT. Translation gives CASNLAAGTNEELFF.

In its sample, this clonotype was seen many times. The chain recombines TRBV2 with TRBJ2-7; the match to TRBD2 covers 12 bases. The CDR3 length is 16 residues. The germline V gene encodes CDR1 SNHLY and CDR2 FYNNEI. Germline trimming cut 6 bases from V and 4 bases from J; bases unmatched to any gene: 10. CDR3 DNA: TGTGCCAGCAGCCTTGCTGGCGGGACTAGCGGGTACGAGCAGTACTTC. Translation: CASSLAGGTSGYEQYF.

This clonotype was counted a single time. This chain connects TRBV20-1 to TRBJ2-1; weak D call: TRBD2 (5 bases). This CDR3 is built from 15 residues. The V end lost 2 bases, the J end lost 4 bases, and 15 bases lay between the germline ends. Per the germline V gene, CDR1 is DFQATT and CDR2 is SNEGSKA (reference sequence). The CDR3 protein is CSARPRRGGYNEQFF. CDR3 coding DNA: TGCAGTGCTAGACCCCGCCGGGGTGGGTACAATGAGCAGTTCTTC.

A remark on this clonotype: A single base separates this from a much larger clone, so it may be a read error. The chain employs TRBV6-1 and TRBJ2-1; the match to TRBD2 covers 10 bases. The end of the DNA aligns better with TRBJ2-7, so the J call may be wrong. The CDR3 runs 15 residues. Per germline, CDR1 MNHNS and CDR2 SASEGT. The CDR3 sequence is CASNHPGLATNEQYF. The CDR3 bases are TGTGCCAGCAACCACCCGGGACTAGCGACCAATGAGCAGTACTTC.

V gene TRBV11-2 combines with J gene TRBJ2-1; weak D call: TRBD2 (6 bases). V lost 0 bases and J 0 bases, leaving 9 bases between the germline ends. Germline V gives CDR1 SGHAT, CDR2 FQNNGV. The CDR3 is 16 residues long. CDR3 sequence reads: CASSLEVAVSYNEQFF. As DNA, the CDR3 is TGTGCCAGCAGCTTAGAGGTAGCGGTCTCCTACAATGAGCAGTTCTTC.

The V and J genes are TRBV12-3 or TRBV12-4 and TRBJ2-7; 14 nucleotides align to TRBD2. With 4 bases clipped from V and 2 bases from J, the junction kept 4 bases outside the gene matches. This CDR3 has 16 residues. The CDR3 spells CASSSRTSGRPYEQYF. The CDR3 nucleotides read TGTGCCAGCAGTTCCCGGACTAGCGGGAGGCCCTACGAGCAGTACTTC.

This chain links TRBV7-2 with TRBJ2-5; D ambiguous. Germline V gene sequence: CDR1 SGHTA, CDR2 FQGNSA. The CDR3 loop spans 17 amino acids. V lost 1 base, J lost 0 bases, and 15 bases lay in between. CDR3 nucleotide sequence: TGTGCCAGCAGCTTAGTGAGTAGACGGTCCAACCAAGAGACCCAGTACTTC. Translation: CASSLVSRRSNQETQYF.

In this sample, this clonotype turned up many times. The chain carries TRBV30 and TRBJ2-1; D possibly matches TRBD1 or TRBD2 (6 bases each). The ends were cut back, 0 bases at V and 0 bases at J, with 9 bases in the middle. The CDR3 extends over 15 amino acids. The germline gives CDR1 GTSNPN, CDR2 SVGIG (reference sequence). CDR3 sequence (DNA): TGTGCCTGGAGTGTAGGGGGGAGCTCCTACAATGAGCAGTTCTTC. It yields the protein CAWSVGGSSYNEQFF.

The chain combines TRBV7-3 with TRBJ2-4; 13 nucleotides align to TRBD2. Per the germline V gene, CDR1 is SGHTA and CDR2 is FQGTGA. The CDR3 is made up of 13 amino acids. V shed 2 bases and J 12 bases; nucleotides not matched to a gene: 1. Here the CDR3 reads CASSLGTSGDQYF. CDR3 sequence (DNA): TGTGCCAGCAGCTTAGGGACTAGCGGGGATCAGTACTTC. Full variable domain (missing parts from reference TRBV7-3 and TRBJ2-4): GAGVSQTPSNKVTEKGKYVELRCDPISGHTALYWYRQSLGQGPEFLIYFQGTGAADDSGLPNDRFFAVRPEGSVSTLKIQRTERGDSAVYLCASSLGTSGDQYFGAGTRLSVL.

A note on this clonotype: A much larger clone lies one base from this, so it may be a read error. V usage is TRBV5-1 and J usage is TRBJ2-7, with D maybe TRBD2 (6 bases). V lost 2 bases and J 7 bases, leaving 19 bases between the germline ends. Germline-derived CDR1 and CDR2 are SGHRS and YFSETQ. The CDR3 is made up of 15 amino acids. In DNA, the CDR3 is TGCGCCAGCAGCTTTGGGTTGAGCGGCGGGAATGAGCAGTACTTC. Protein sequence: CASSFGLSGGNEQYF.

In DNA, the CDR3 is TGCAGTGCTAGAGATGTGCGGGACTCCTACAATGAGCAGTTCTTC. It yields the protein CSARDVRDSYNEQFF. V and J are TRBV20-1 and TRBJ2-1, with a weak D call TRBD2 (6 bases). Trimming removed 0 bases from V and 0 bases from J, with 9 bases in between. Germline-derived CDR1 and CDR2 are DFQATT and SNEGSKA (reference sequence). The CDR3 extends over 15 amino acids.

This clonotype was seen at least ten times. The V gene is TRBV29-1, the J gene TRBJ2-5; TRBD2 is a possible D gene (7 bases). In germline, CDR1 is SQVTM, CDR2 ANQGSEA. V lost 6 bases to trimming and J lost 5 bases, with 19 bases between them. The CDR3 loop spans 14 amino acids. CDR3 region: CSVPSRGAGETQYF. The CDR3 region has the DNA TGCAGCGTGCCAAGCCGGGGGGCAGGGGAGACCCAGTACTTC.

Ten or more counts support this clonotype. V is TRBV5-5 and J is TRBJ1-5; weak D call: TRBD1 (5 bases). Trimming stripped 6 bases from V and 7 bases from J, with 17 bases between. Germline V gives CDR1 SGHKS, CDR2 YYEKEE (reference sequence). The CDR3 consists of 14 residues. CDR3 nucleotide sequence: TGTGCCAGCACCAGGACCGACCAGGGACAGCCCCAGCATTTT. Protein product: CASTRTDQGQPQHF.

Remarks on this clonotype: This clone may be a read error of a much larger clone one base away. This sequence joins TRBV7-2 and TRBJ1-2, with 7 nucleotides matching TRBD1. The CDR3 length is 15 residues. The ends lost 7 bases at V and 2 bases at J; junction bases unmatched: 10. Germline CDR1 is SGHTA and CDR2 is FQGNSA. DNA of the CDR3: TGTGCCAGCACCCTAGACAGGGCCTCAAACTATGGCTACACCTTC. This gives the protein CASTLDRASNYGYTF.

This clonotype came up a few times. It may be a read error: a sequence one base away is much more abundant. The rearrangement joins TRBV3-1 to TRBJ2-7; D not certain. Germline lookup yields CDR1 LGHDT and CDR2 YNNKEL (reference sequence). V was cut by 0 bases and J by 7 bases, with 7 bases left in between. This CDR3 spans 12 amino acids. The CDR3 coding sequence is TGTGCCAGCAGCCAAGATGTTGGTGAGCAGTACTTC. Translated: CASSQDVGEQYF.

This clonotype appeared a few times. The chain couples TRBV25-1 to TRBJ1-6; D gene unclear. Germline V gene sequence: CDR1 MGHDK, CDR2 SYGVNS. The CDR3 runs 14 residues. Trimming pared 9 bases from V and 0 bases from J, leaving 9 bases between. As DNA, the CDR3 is TGTGCCAGTCGGGGTGGCTCCTATAATTCACCCCTCCACTTT. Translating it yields CASRGGSYNSPLHF. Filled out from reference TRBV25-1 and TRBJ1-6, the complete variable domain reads EADIYQTPRYLVIGTGKKITLECSQTMGHDKMYWYQQDPGMELHLIHYSYGVNSTEKGDLSSESTVSRIRTEHFPLTLESARPSHTSQYLCASRGGSYNSPLHFGNGTRLTVT.

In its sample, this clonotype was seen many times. CDR3 sequence: CASSQGRAPPWDTQYF. In DNA form, the CDR3 reads TGTGCCAGCAGCCAAGGCAGAGCCCCACCTTGGGATACGCAGTATTTT. The rearrangement links TRBV14 to TRBJ2-3; D uncertain. Trimming cost V 1 base and J 6 bases, with 17 bases left between them. Germline CDR1 SGHDN, CDR2 FVKESK. This CDR3 spans 16 amino acids.

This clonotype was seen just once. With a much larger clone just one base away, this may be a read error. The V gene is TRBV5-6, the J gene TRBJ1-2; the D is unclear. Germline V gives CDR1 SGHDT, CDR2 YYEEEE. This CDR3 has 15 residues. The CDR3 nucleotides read TGTGACAGCAGCTCGAGCAGGTTAGCTAACTATGGCTACACCTTC. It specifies CDSSSSRLANYGYTF. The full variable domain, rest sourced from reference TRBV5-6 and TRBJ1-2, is DAGVTQSPTHLIKTRGQQVTLRCSPKSGHDTVSWYQQALGQGPQFIFQYYEEEERQRGNFPDRFSGHQFPNYSSELNVNALLLGDSALYLCDSSSSRLANYGYTFGSGTRLTVV.